This is a list of T cell receptor beta chains from one sample in a study of T cell changes during pregnancy in multiple sclerosis. Clones were read by immunoSEQ multiplex PCR, and TCRdb kept only the in-frame ones, dropping some. Of 70,000 to 95,000 clones in the sample, under 95% are singletons; the top ten hold approximately 2.8%. The material sequenced was peripheral blood, taken after pregnancy. These TCRs come from a female donor in good health, enrolled as a control in a pregnancy study. CDR3s include the opening cysteine and the closing phenylalanine or tryptophan. A D gene is named only where the DNA matches it firmly. Where a row states a size, it is once, few, many or the class of an expanded clone; other rows omit it.

CDR3 length: 14; D gene: TRBD2; J gene: TRBJ2-5; clone size: NA; V gene: TRBV30; CDR3 DNA: TGTGCCTGGAATGGAGCGGGAGGGCAAGAGACCCAGTACTTC; CDR3 protein: CAWNGAGGQETQYF
CDR3 length: 16; D gene: TRBD1; J gene: TRBJ2-5; clone size: NA; V gene: TRBV9; CDR3 DNA: TGTGCCAGCAGCGCCTCGGGGGACAGGGGGGGGGAGACCCAGTACTTC; CDR3 protein: CASSASGDRGGETQYF
CDR3 length: 12; D gene: NA; J gene: TRBJ2-1; clone size: NA; V gene: TRBV18; CDR3 DNA: TGTGCCAGCTTCACCGGGGGTCAGGAGCAGTTCTTC; CDR3 protein: CASFTGGQEQFF
CDR3 length: 18; D gene: TRBD2; J gene: TRBJ2-1; clone size: NA; V gene: TRBV2; CDR3 DNA: TGTGCCAGGGGAGGCGCACGGGGGGGCCGGGAGGGTTACAATGAGCAGTTCTTC; CDR3 protein: CARGGARGGREGYNEQFF
CDR3 length: 14; D gene: NA; J gene: TRBJ1-1; clone size: NA; V gene: TRBV7-2; CDR3 DNA: TGTGCCAGCAGCTTAGAAACAGGGAACACTGAAGCTTTCTTT; CDR3 protein: CASSLETGNTEAFF
CDR3 length: 14; D gene: TRBD1; J gene: TRBJ2-5; clone size: NA; V gene: TRBV5-1; CDR3 DNA: TGCGCCAGCAGCTTGGACAGGGGGCTAGAGACCCAGTACTTC; CDR3 protein: CASSLDRGLETQYF
CDR3 length: 19; D gene: TRBD2; J gene: TRBJ2-3; clone size: NA; V gene: TRBV7-2; CDR3 DNA: TGTGCCAGCAGCTCCTGGGGGGGACTAGCGGGAGGGCCGACAGATACGCAGTATTTT; CDR3 protein: CASSSWGGLAGGPTDTQYF
CDR3 length: 15; D gene: NA; J gene: TRBJ2-3; clone size: NA; V gene: TRBV11-2; CDR3 DNA: TGTGCCAGCAGCTTGGCATACCCCCGTCGAGATACGCAGTATTTT; CDR3 protein: CASSLAYPRRDTQYF
CDR3 length: 11; D gene: NA; J gene: TRBJ2-7; clone size: NA; V gene: TRBV25-1; CDR3 DNA: TGTGCCAGCAGAGGACACTACGAGCAGTACTTC; CDR3 protein: CASRGHYEQYF
CDR3 length: 16; D gene: TRBD2; J gene: TRBJ2-3; clone size: NA; V gene: TRBV30; CDR3 DNA: TGTGCCTGGAGTGTCGCAGCGGGGGGTACAACCGATACGCAGTATTTT; CDR3 protein: CAWSVAAGGTTDTQYF
CDR3 length: 18; D gene: TRBD1; J gene: TRBJ1-5; clone size: NA; V gene: TRBV2; CDR3 DNA: TGTGCCAGCAGTGATTTGGGACAGGGGCGCCTTAGCAATCAGCCCCAGCATTTT; CDR3 protein: CASSDLGQGRLSNQPQHF
CDR3 length: 18; D gene: NA; J gene: TRBJ1-1; clone size: NA; V gene: TRBV21-1; CDR3 DNA: TGTGCCAGCAGCAAAGAGAATCCTAGCGGGGTTTTGGGCACTGAAGCTTTCTTT; CDR3 protein: CASSKENPSGVLGTEAFF
CDR3 length: 13; D gene: NA; J gene: TRBJ2-1; clone size: NA; V gene: TRBV27; CDR3 DNA: TGTGCCAGCAGCCGCAGGGTTACCAATGAGCAGTTCTTC; CDR3 protein: CASSRRVTNEQFF
CDR3 length: 16; D gene: TRBD2; J gene: TRBJ2-3; clone size: NA; V gene: TRBV7-8; CDR3 DNA: TGTGCCAGCAGTAATCGGCGGGGGGACCTAACAGATACGCAGTATTTT; CDR3 protein: CASSNRRGDLTDTQYF
CDR3 length: 15; D gene: TRBD1; J gene: TRBJ1-2; clone size: once; V gene: TRBV30; CDR3 DNA: TGTGCCTGGAGTGCATGGACAGGGGCCTACCAGGGCTACACCTTC; CDR3 protein: CAWSAWTGAYQGYTF
CDR3 length: 14; D gene: TRBD1; J gene: TRBJ1-4; clone size: NA; V gene: TRBV6-6; CDR3 DNA: TGTGCCAGTTTGGACAGGGCAACTAATGAAAAACTGTTTTTT; CDR3 protein: CASLDRATNEKLFF
CDR3 length: 17; D gene: TRBD2; J gene: TRBJ2-1; clone size: NA; V gene: TRBV10-3; CDR3 DNA: TGTGCCATCAGTGAGTCGACTCGGGCGGGGGGGTTGAATGAGCAGTTCTTC; CDR3 protein: CAISESTRAGGLNEQFF
CDR3 length: 16; D gene: TRBD2; J gene: TRBJ2-7; clone size: NA; V gene: TRBV7-9; CDR3 DNA: TGTGCCAGCAGCAAGAAGGGGGGATTAGCGGGGTACGAGCAGTACTTC; CDR3 protein: CASSKKGGLAGYEQYF
CDR3 length: 15; D gene: NA; J gene: TRBJ2-3; clone size: NA; V gene: TRBV7-8; CDR3 DNA: TGTGCCAGCAGCTTGGAGCAACATCCCACAGATACGCAGTATTTT; CDR3 protein: CASSLEQHPTDTQYF
CDR3 length: 15; D gene: NA; J gene: TRBJ2-5; clone size: NA; V gene: TRBV14; CDR3 DNA: TGTGCCAGCAGCCAAGTGGACGGGGTCCTTCAGGCCCAGTACTTC; CDR3 protein: CASSQVDGVLQAQYF
CDR3 length: 14; D gene: TRBD2; J gene: TRBJ2-7; clone size: NA; V gene: TRBV6-1; CDR3 DNA: TGTGCCAGCAGTACCGGGACTATTCTCTACGAGCAGTACTTC; CDR3 protein: CASSTGTILYEQYF
CDR3 length: 13; D gene: TRBD1; J gene: TRBJ2-3; clone size: NA; V gene: TRBV7-2; CDR3 DNA: TGTGCCAGCAGCTTAGAGAGACAGGGACCGCAGTATTTT; CDR3 protein: CASSLERQGPQYF
CDR3 length: 16; D gene: TRBD1; J gene: TRBJ2-4; clone size: once; V gene: TRBV5-1; CDR3 DNA: TGCGCCAGCAGCTGGGGGACAGGTGAAGCCAAAAACATTCAGTACTTC; CDR3 protein: CASSWGTGEAKNIQYF
CDR3 length: 17; D gene: NA; J gene: TRBJ2-1; clone size: NA; V gene: TRBV19; CDR3 DNA: TGTGCCAGCACCAACCAGGGTTTAGTCCAACCCTACAATGAGCAGTTCTTC; CDR3 protein: CASTNQGLVQPYNEQFF
CDR3 length: 14; D gene: NA; J gene: TRBJ2-7; clone size: NA; V gene: TRBV5-5; CDR3 DNA: TGTGCCAGCAGCCCCTCTGGGTGGAGTTACGAGCAGTACTTC; CDR3 protein: CASSPSGWSYEQYF
CDR3 length: 17; D gene: NA; J gene: TRBJ1-4; clone size: NA; V gene: TRBV7-6; CDR3 DNA: TGTGCCAGCAGCCGTCGTCGGGGGGCCTCAACTAATGAAAAACTGTTTTTT; CDR3 protein: CASSRRRGASTNEKLFF
CDR3 length: 13; D gene: TRBD1; J gene: TRBJ2-7; clone size: NA; V gene: TRBV5-1; CDR3 DNA: TGCGCCAGCAGCTTGGCGTCAGGGGGCGAGCAGTACTTC; CDR3 protein: CASSLASGGEQYF
CDR3 length: 14; D gene: NA; J gene: TRBJ2-7; clone size: once; V gene: TRBV7-6; CDR3 DNA: TGTGCCAGCAGCTTACTAGCCCAGGCCTACGAGCAGTACTTC; CDR3 protein: CASSLLAQAYEQYF
CDR3 length: 14; D gene: NA; J gene: TRBJ2-5; clone size: NA; V gene: TRBV9; CDR3 DNA: TGTGCCAGCAGCGTTTTTAGTTATCCCGAGACCCAGTACTTC; CDR3 protein: CASSVFSYPETQYF
CDR3 length: 12; D gene: NA; J gene: TRBJ2-3; clone size: NA; V gene: TRBV5-1; CDR3 DNA: TGCGCCAGTAAACTTGAGGCAGATACGCAGTATTTT; CDR3 protein: CASKLEADTQYF
CDR3 length: 14; D gene: NA; J gene: TRBJ1-2; clone size: once; V gene: TRBV7-8; CDR3 DNA: TGTGCCAGCAGCTTAGAACAGGCGAACTATGGCTACACCTTC; CDR3 protein: CASSLEQANYGYTF
CDR3 length: 15; D gene: NA; J gene: TRBJ2-7; clone size: NA; V gene: TRBV7-9; CDR3 DNA: TGTGCCAGCAGCTTAACCGGGACAATGGGCTACGAGCAGTACTTC; CDR3 protein: CASSLTGTMGYEQYF
CDR3 length: 15; D gene: TRBD1; J gene: TRBJ1-3; clone size: NA; V gene: TRBV28; CDR3 DNA: TGTGCCAGCAGTCCAACCGGGACAGGGGGAAACACCATATATTTT; CDR3 protein: CASSPTGTGGNTIYF
CDR3 length: 13; D gene: NA; J gene: TRBJ2-7; clone size: NA; V gene: TRBV2; CDR3 DNA: TGTGCCGCAGGGGCGGCAAATTCCTACGAGCAGTACTTC; CDR3 protein: CAAGAANSYEQYF
CDR3 length: 14; D gene: TRBD1; J gene: TRBJ2-7; clone size: NA; V gene: TRBV2; CDR3 DNA: TGTGCCAGCAGTGACGGACAGGCTCACTACGAGCAGTACTTC; CDR3 protein: CASSDGQAHYEQYF
CDR3 length: 20; D gene: TRBD2; J gene: TRBJ2-3; clone size: NA; V gene: TRBV7-3; CDR3 DNA: TGTGCCAGCAGCTTAAAAGACTGGGTAGGGGAGGGAGAGGGAATAGATACGCAGTATTTT; CDR3 protein: CASSLKDWVGEGEGIDTQYF
CDR3 length: 15; D gene: NA; J gene: TRBJ2-7; clone size: NA; V gene: TRBV27; CDR3 DNA: TGTGCCAGCAGTTTACGAGTGGGAACGGGATACGAGCAGTACTTC; CDR3 protein: CASSLRVGTGYEQYF